A selection of T cell receptor beta chains follows, all from one sample in a study of T cell responses to AZD1222 COVID-19 vaccine. The assay was immunoSEQ multiplex PCR, and TCRdb's table has in-frame clones only and misses some. Among under 70,000 clones, around 80% were seen once, and the ten largest hold 21%. The material was peripheral blood, obtained on day 0 of AZD1222 vaccination. All receptors derive from an adult in good health. CDR3s include the opening cysteine and the closing phenylalanine or tryptophan. The D gene is left open where the match is weak. Only part of the rows carry a size: once, few, many, or a class if the clone is expanded.

len	d_gene	v_gene	j_gene	abundance	CDR3nt	CDR3aa
18	-	TRBV24-1	TRBJ2-2	-	TGTGCCACCAGTGATTTAACACCGGGGGGCGTCAACACCGGGGAGCTGTTTTTT	CATSDLTPGGVNTGELFF
15	-	TRBV4-3	TRBJ2-3	-	TGCGCCAGCAGCCAAGCGGGGAGTAGCACAGATACGCAGTATTTT	CASSQAGSSTDTQYF
17	TRBD2	TRBV15	TRBJ2-5	once	TGTGCCACCAGCAAGGGGACCCTAGCGGGAGTTGGGGAGACCCAGTACTTC	CATSKGTLAGVGETQYF
12	-	TRBV19	TRBJ2-1	-	TGTGCCAGTAGTATAGATATAGATGAGCAGTTCTTC	CASSIDIDEQFF
14	-	TRBV3-1/TRBV3-2	TRBJ2-7	-	TGTGCCAGCAGCCAAAGGTCTATTTCCTACGAGCAGTACTTC	CASSQRSISYEQYF
13	-	TRBV6-2/TRBV6-3	TRBJ2-1	-	TGTGCCAGCAGCCCTAGCGCAGGGGGTGAGCAGTTCTTC	CASSPSAGGEQFF
15	TRBD1	TRBV2	TRBJ2-1	-	TGTGCCAGCAGTGACGACAGGGGTTCCTACAATGAGCAGTTCTTC	CASSDDRGSYNEQFF
17	-	TRBV28	TRBJ1-6	-	TGTGCCAGCAGTTTATGGGGCGGCGGGCAGTCTAATTCACCCCTCCACTTT	CASSLWGGGQSNSPLHF
15	-	TRBV2	TRBJ1-1	-	TGTGCCAGCAGGCGTTACGAGGGGCGGAACACTGAAGCTTTCTTT	CASRRYEGRNTEAFF
15	-	TRBV7-7	TRBJ2-1	-	TGTGCCAGCAGCTTATTACCCGGCTCCTACAATGAGCAGTTCTTC	CASSLLPGSYNEQFF
14	TRBD2	TRBV28	TRBJ2-5	-	TGTGCTCACCGGGGGGGGCACTACCAAGAGACCCAGTACTTC	CAHRGGHYQETQYF
16	TRBD2	TRBV4-2	TRBJ2-3	-	TGTGCCAGCAGCCAAGTTTCTAGCGGGAACGCAGATACGCAGTATTTT	CASSQVSSGNADTQYF
13	-	TRBV6-6	TRBJ2-7	-	TGTGCCAGCAGTTACATCAGCAACTACGAGCAGTACTTC	CASSYISNYEQYF
12	-	TRBV5-4	TRBJ1-2	few	TGTGCCAGCAGCTTGGAGCGGAGTGGCTACACCTTC	CASSLERSGYTF
13	-	TRBV18	TRBJ2-1	-	TGTGCCAGCTCACCAGGGTCGTACAATGAGCAGTTCTTC	CASSPGSYNEQFF
14	-	TRBV3-1/TRBV3-2	TRBJ1-1	-	TGTGCCAGCAGCCAAGACCAGCAGAACACTGAAGCTTTCTTT	CASSQDQQNTEAFF
13	TRBD1	TRBV6-5	TRBJ1-2	-	TGTGCCAGCCGGACAGGGAAAGACTATGGCTACACCTTC	CASRTGKDYGYTF
16	TRBD2	TRBV5-1	TRBJ2-3	-	TGCGCCAGCACTCAGGGCGGGAGTCATGCTGCAGATACGCAGTATTTT	CASTQGGSHAADTQYF
15	-	TRBV11-2	TRBJ2-3	-	TGTGCCAGCAGCTTACGGCGGGATGGCACAGATACGCAGTATTTT	CASSLRRDGTDTQYF
14	-	TRBV27	TRBJ1-2	-	TGTGCCAGCAGTTCAACCCACAGGGCGGGGGGCTACACCTTC	CASSSTHRAGGYTF
11	-	TRBV3-1/TRBV3-2	TRBJ1-2	-	TGTGCCAGCAGCCAAGAAGGGCGCTACACCTTC	CASSQEGRYTF
14	-	TRBV18	TRBJ2-7	-	TGTGCCAGCTCACCAGAACAGGTAACCTACGAGCAGTACTTC	CASSPEQVTYEQYF
14	-	TRBV6-2/TRBV6-3	TRBJ1-1	-	TGTGCCAGCAGTCCGGTCCGATTGAACACTGAAGCTTTCTTT	CASSPVRLNTEAFF
15	TRBD2	TRBV28	TRBJ2-1	-	TGTGCCAGCAGTTTAGCGGGAGGGGCCCTTGTTAGGCAGTTCTTC	CASSLAGGALVRQFF
15	-	TRBV5-6	TRBJ2-7	-	TGTGCCAGCAGCCCGGCCATCGGAGGGAACTACGAGCAGTACTTC	CASSPAIGGNYEQYF
14	-	TRBV2	TRBJ2-7	-	TGTGCCAGCAGTGAAGAATTTATGGGGTATGAGCAGTACTTC	CASSEEFMGYEQYF
11	-	TRBV28	TRBJ1-2	-	TGTGCCTCCTGGGAGGGCTATGGCTACACCTTC	CASWEGYGYTF
15	-	TRBV30	TRBJ1-5	-	TGTGCCTGGAGCGACACTGGACGGTTCAATCAGCCCCAGCATTTT	CAWSDTGRFNQPQHF
14	-	TRBV14	TRBJ2-5	-	TGTGCCAGCAGCCACAACCGAGCCCAAGAGACCCAGTACTTC	CASSHNRAQETQYF
16	-	TRBV24-1	TRBJ2-7	-	TGTGCCACCAGTGATTCCAGGGGCGGAAAACCCTACGAGCAGTACTTC	CATSDSRGGKPYEQYF
12	-	TRBV30	TRBJ1-2	-	TGTGCCTGGACTCCCCCAGGGGATGGCTACACCTTC	CAWTPPGDGYTF
17	TRBD1	TRBV28	TRBJ2-7	-	TGTGCCAGCAGGGACCAACGCGCGGGACAGGGGATTTACGAGCAGTACTTC	CASRDQRAGQGIYEQYF
16	TRBD2	TRBV9	TRBJ2-1	-	TGTGCCAGCAGCGTCCTAGCGGGAGGCATTATCAATGAGCAGTTCTTC	CASSVLAGGIINEQFF
16	TRBD2	TRBV7-6	TRBJ2-7	-	TGTGCCAGCAGCTTAGCAACTAGCGGGAAACCCCACGAGCAGTACTTC	CASSLATSGKPHEQYF
16	-	TRBV11-1	TRBJ2-2	-	TGTGCCAGCAGCTTGAGGGGGCTTAGCGGGAACGGGGAGCTGTTTTTT	CASSLRGLSGNGELFF
15	-	TRBV7-3	TRBJ2-1	few	TGTGCCAGCAGCTTAATGGGTCTAGAGTACAATGAGCAGTTCTTC	CASSLMGLEYNEQFF
15	-	TRBV27	TRBJ2-7	-	TGTGCCAGCACCCATTTAGCAGGGTTGGGGGCCGAGCAGTACTTC	CASTHLAGLGAEQYF
14	-	TRBV29-1	TRBJ1-3	-	TGCAGCGTTGAAGATCGTGGGACTGGAAACACCATATATTTT	CSVEDRGTGNTIYF
13	-	TRBV12-3/TRBV12-4	TRBJ1-2	-	TGTGCCAGCAGTTTTGGCAGGGAGTCTGGCTACACCTTC	CASSFGRESGYTF
14	-	TRBV7-8	TRBJ2-7	-	TGTGCCAGTAAGGCCACATCCCTTGGATTCGAGCAGTACTTC	CASKATSLGFEQYF